This TCR beta chain was obtained from a study of OX40 agonist ivuxolimab in advanced cancers. For the study at large: Subjects had a mean age of around 63 years, with a range of about 20 to 85; just over 80% were male. Checkpoint inhibitors had been given previously to about 40% of patients.

Data came from immunoSEQ multiplex PCR; TCRdb stores just in-frame clones and leaves some out. The sample includes some 100,000 clones, around 90% seen only once; the top ten take 3% to 3.5%. Trimming left V 2 bases short and J 8 bases short, with 9 bases between. The CDR3 is 13 amino acids. In germline, CDR1 is LGHNA, CDR2 YSLEER. Baseline was the first blood sampling point, followed by cycle 4 day 1 and cycle 7 day 1. Sequences were derived from CD4+ or CD8+ T cells sorted from blood, sampled in a trial of the OX40 agonist ivuxolimab. This sequence was found in an adult with an advanced solid tumor such as melanoma, head and neck, liver or kidney cancer. The rearrangement links TRBV4-3 to TRBJ1-4; D may be TRBD1 (5 bases). CDR3 sequence (DNA): TGCGCCAGCAGCCAATGGGAGGGGGAAAAACTGTTTTTT. Its protein product is CASSQWEGEKLFF.